These T cell receptor beta chains were read from a single sample in a study of T cells after yellow fever vaccination. Using its own MiXCR run on the 5' RACE reads, TCRdb lists one record per CDR3 protein. The table records more than 300,000 distinct CDR3 sequences, about 6.6% of them present only once. The sample consisted of PBMCs, taken about 41 days after the first yellow fever vaccination. These receptors all come from a man between 18 and 35 years old who received the YFV17D yellow fever vaccine. Both conserved end residues are part of each CDR3. D genes are given only for firm matches. The listing skips clone size in some rows; elsewhere it reads once, few, many or a size class.

d_call cdr3_length j_call v_call clone_size cdr3_nt cdr3_aa
NA 13 TRBJ2-1 TRBV20-1 many TGCAGTGCTAACCCCCACCAATCCAATGAGCAGTTCTTC CSANPHQSNEQFF
NA 12 TRBJ2-4 TRBV15 few TGTGCCACCAGCAAGACCGGGGACATTCAGTACTTC CATSKTGDIQYF
NA 13 TRBJ2-1 TRBV12-3/TRBV12-4 NA TGTGCCAGCACCTTGGACAGTTACAATGAGCAGTTCTTC CASTLDSYNEQFF
TRBD2 18 TRBJ2-4 TRBV20-1 NA TGCAGTGCTAGAGATTCCCAGCGGGGGGTCCGAGCCAAAAACATTCAGTACTTC CSARDSQRGVRAKNIQYF
TRBD1 16 TRBJ2-6 TRBV10-3 few TGTGCCATCATGGGGACAGCCCCGCCTGGGGCCAACGTCCTGACTTTC CAIMGTAPPGANVLTF
NA 14 TRBJ2-7 TRBV18 NA TGTACCAGCTCACCGGTCCAGACAGGTTACGAGCAGTACTTC CTSSPVQTGYEQYF
NA 16 TRBJ2-1 TRBV7-2 NA TGTGCCAGCAGCCCCATCGGCTCGGGGCCCTACAATGAGCAGTTCTTC CASSPIGSGPYNEQFF
TRBD2 16 TRBJ2-1 TRBV27 NA TGTGCCAGCAGGGAGCAACTAGCGGGGACCAACAATGAGCAGTTCTTC CASREQLAGTNNEQFF
NA 12 TRBJ2-7 TRBV12-3/TRBV12-4 NA TGTGCCAGCAGTTCGGCAGGTACCGAGCAGTACTTC CASSSAGTEQYF
TRBD1 12 TRBJ1-4 TRBV20-1 NA TGCAGTGCTAGACCCACAGGGGCGAAACTGTTTTTT CSARPTGAKLFF
TRBD1 14 TRBJ1-1 TRBV27 NA TGTGCCAGCAGAACCTCGGACAGGGTGGCTGAAGCTTTCTTT CASRTSDRVAEAFF
TRBD1 14 TRBJ1-6 TRBV5-1 few TGCGCCAGCAGCTCCGGGACAGGGCTTTCACCCCTCCACTTT CASSSGTGLSPLHF
NA 15 TRBJ2-1 TRBV4-2 NA TGTGCCAGCAGCCAAGAGACTAGCTCCTACAATGAGCAGTTCTTC CASSQETSSYNEQFF
TRBD2 16 TRBJ2-3 TRBV11-2 NA TGTGCCAGCAGCGGGAGGGGACTAGCAGGGGGGGATACGCAGTATTTT CASSGRGLAGGDTQYF
NA 12 TRBJ1-5 TRBV7-8 few TGTGCCAGCAGCTTTAACGGATTGCCCCAGCATTTT CASSFNGLPQHF
TRBD2 15 TRBJ2-7 TRBV5-1 few TGCGCCAGCAGCTCGCTGACTAGCGGGGTAGACGAGCAGTACTTC CASSSLTSGVDEQYF
NA 14 TRBJ1-6 TRBV18 NA TGTGCCAGCTCCGAAGGCGGAGTCGATTCACCCCTCCACTTT CASSEGGVDSPLHF
TRBD2 17 TRBJ2-3 TRBV5-1 many TGCGCCAGCAGCCGACCTGCTAGCGGGGGTCACACAGATACGCAGTATTTT CASSRPASGGHTDTQYF
TRBD1 13 TRBJ1-2 TRBV10-3 few TGTGCCATCAGCCTAGGACAGGGTGGAGGCTACACCTTC CAISLGQGGGYTF
TRBD1 14 TRBJ2-2 TRBV10-3 many TGTGCCATCCAGGACAGGGATGTGACCGGGGAGCTGTTTTTT CAIQDRDVTGELFF
NA 15 TRBJ2-3 TRBV11-3 NA TGTGCCAGCAGCCCTGGGGGCCGAATCACAGATACGCAGTATTTT CASSPGGRITDTQYF
NA 15 TRBJ2-2 TRBV7-9 NA TGTGCCAGCCGGAAGAACACATGGCTGACCGGGGAGCTGTTTTTT CASRKNTWLTGELFF
NA 15 TRBJ1-5 TRBV4-3 NA TGCGCCAGCAGCCAAGATGTGAATGGGGTCGGGCCCCAGCATTTT CASSQDVNGVGPQHF
NA 13 TRBJ2-2 TRBV11-3 NA TGTGCCAGCAGTGCCCGGGCGGGCGGGGAGCTGTTTTTT CASSARAGGELFF
NA 18 TRBJ1-2 TRBV5-1 NA TGCGCCAGCAGCTTGGCCCCTTCGACAGCGGAGATGAGCTATGGCTACACCTTC CASSLAPSTAEMSYGYTF
NA 14 TRBJ1-1 TRBV21-1 few TGTGCCAGCAGCAACCATTCAGTGAACACTGAAGCTTTCTTT CASSNHSVNTEAFF
NA 13 TRBJ2-2 TRBV5-6 few TGTGCCAGCAGCCGGTCAGGATCCGGGGAGCTGTTTTTT CASSRSGSGELFF
NA 13 TRBJ2-5 TRBV7-6 NA TGTGCCAGCAGCGCTGGGGGCGCAGAGACCCAGTACTTC CASSAGGAETQYF
NA 16 TRBJ1-1 TRBV15 NA TGTGCCACCAGCAGAGATGGGTACTCCTTGAACACTGAAGCTTTCTTT CATSRDGYSLNTEAFF
TRBD1 16 TRBJ2-1 TRBV5-1 many TGCGCCAGCAGCGGAATCCCGGGACAGGGGTTCGATGAGCAGTTCTTC CASSGIPGQGFDEQFF
NA 14 TRBJ1-6 TRBV4-3 few TGCGCCAGCAGCCAAGGAAACAATCATTCACCCCTCCACTTT CASSQGNNHSPLHF
NA 13 TRBJ1-1 TRBV19 NA TGTGCCAGTAGAGGACAGTCTCACACTGAAGCTTTCTTT CASRGQSHTEAFF
NA 14 TRBJ2-5 TRBV12-5 many TGTGCTAGTGGTTTGGGAGGACTGCGAGGGACCCAGTACTTC CASGLGGLRGTQYF
TRBD2 17 TRBJ2-3 TRBV12-3/TRBV12-4 many TGTGCCAGCAGTGGCCATCGGCGCGGGGGTTCCACAGATACGCAGTATTTT CASSGHRRGGSTDTQYF
NA 14 TRBJ2-1 TRBV14 NA TGTGCCAGCAGCCAACAGGCGTTCTCCAATGAGCAGTTCTTC CASSQQAFSNEQFF
NA 13 TRBJ1-4 TRBV20-1 many TGCAGTGCTAGGACAGAGACCAAAGAAAAACTGTTTTTT CSARTETKEKLFF
TRBD1 13 TRBJ1-4 TRBV29-1 NA TGCAGCGCCCGACAGGGCCCTAATGAAAAACTGTTTTTT CSARQGPNEKLFF
TRBD1 14 TRBJ1-1 TRBV5-1 many TGCGCCAGCAGCTTGGGAGGGGGCGGCACTGAAGCTTTCTTT CASSLGGGGTEAFF
TRBD1 15 TRBJ2-1 TRBV12-3/TRBV12-4 NA TGTGCCAGCAGCTCCAGACAGGGATCACACAATGAGCAGTTCTTC CASSSRQGSHNEQFF
NA 14 TRBJ1-3 TRBV28 NA TGTGCCAGCAGTTTTATGACGTGGGGAAACACCATATATTTT CASSFMTWGNTIYF
NA 13 TRBJ2-5 TRBV5-5 many TGTGCCAGCAGCGCCGGACTATTGGAGACCCAGTACTTC CASSAGLLETQYF
TRBD2 14 TRBJ2-1 TRBV5-1 many TGCGCCAGCAGCTTGGGACTAGCGGGGAATCGTCTGTTCTTC CASSLGLAGNRLFF
TRBD2 17 TRBJ2-3 TRBV5-1 many TGCGCCAGCAGCTTGGCCGGCGGGAGCGGGAGCACAGATACGCAGTATTTT CASSLAGGSGSTDTQYF
NA 15 TRBJ1-1 TRBV11-2 many TGTGCCAGCAGCTTAGGTACCGGGACGGACACTGAAGCTTTCTTT CASSLGTGTDTEAFF
NA 14 TRBJ2-2 TRBV7-9 many TGTGCCAGCAGCCCCAGGGCGAACACCGGGGAGCTGTTTTTT CASSPRANTGELFF
NA 13 TRBJ2-5 TRBV5-1 NA TGCGCCAGCAGCGCCGGGACTCAAGAGACCCAGTACTTC CASSAGTQETQYF
NA 13 TRBJ1-1 TRBV29-1 NA TGCAGCGAATCCTCCACGGGACGCACTGAAGCTTTCTTT CSESSTGRTEAFF
NA 14 TRBJ1-6 TRBV4-3 many TGCGCCAGCAGCCAAGGGCCTAGGAATTCACCCCTCCACTTT CASSQGPRNSPLHF
TRBD1 14 TRBJ1-2 TRBV5-8 NA TGTGCCAGGAGCCCCAGGCTGAATCGACAGGGACACACCTTC CARSPRLNRQGHTF
NA 16 TRBJ2-3 TRBV20-1 many TGCAGTGCTCCCCCCATCGGGGCTAGCGCTCGGGATACGCAGTATTTT CSAPPIGASARDTQYF
NA 15 TRBJ2-5 TRBV5-4 NA TGTGCCAGCAGCTTGGACAGGGTGCAGGAAGAGACCCAGTACTTC CASSLDRVQEETQYF
NA 15 TRBJ1-1 TRBV21-1 few TGTGCCAGCAGCAGTCGCATTCATTCGGTCACTGAAGCTTTCTTT CASSSRIHSVTEAFF
NA 15 TRBJ2-3 TRBV20-1 NA TGCAGTGCTAGAGATTCGGCAGGGTCCGGAGATACGCAGTATTTT CSARDSAGSGDTQYF